This record concerns one T cell receptor beta chain sequence. Germline is not matched at one junction end, which may reflect a read error. These data come from a study of cytomegalovirus exposure and HLA in healthy donors. The PCR had 60 Vbeta and 13 Jbeta primers. Some clones are missing from TCRdb's copy, which holds only in-frame ones; the method was immunoSEQ multiplex PCR. The repertoire holds about 200,000 clones, with around 77% as singletons. The germline V gene has CDR1 MNHNS and CDR2 SASEGT. The CDR3 covers 12 residues. Sequencing input: PBMCs. This clonotype was obtained from a woman between 25 and 40 years old in good health and CMV-seronegative. The chain has TRBV6-1 and TRBJ1-2; TRBD1 is a possible D gene (6 bases). The CDR3 nucleotides are TGTGCCAGCAGCGAGAGGGGGTCTGGCTACCCCTTC. Protein: CASSERGSGYPF.